A single sample is the source of the 23 T cell receptor beta chains below, sequenced in a study of T cell responses to AZD1222 COVID-19 vaccine. Clones were read by immunoSEQ multiplex PCR, and TCRdb kept only the in-frame ones, dropping some. The data show 90,000 to 150,000 clones, with about 91% seen just once and over 4.5% held by the top ten. The source material was peripheral blood, sampled on day 0 of AZD1222 vaccination. The receptors derive from an adult in good health.

CDR3 region: CASSQDFSGKYGYTF. DNA for the CDR3: TGCGCCAGCAGCCAAGATTTTTCAGGGAAATATGGCTACACCTTC. This chain uses TRBV4-3 with TRBJ1-2, with D perhaps matching TRBD1 (5 bases). This CDR3 region has 15 residues. Germline CDR1 is LGHNA and CDR2 is YSLEER. The V end was cut by 0 bases, the J end by 5 bases, with 13 bases between.

This clone was observed a single time. The chain is built from TRBV5-5 and TRBJ2-2; 8 bases fit TRBD2. Losses at the gene ends were 2 bases for V and 1 base for J; bases not matched to a gene: 1. The CDR3 consists of 15 residues. Germline V gives CDR1 SGHKS, CDR2 YYEKEE (reference sequence). The CDR3 sequence: CASSFAGGNTGELFF. The DNA for the CDR3 is TGTGCCAGCAGCTTCGCGGGGGGGAACACCGGGGAGCTGTTTTTT.

The chain uses TRBV5-4 and TRBJ1-1; D might be TRBD1 (5 bases). The CDR3 runs 15 residues. V was clipped by 4 bases and J by 5 bases, with 18 bases between them. Germline CDR1 SGHNT, CDR2 YYREEE (reference sequence). CDR3 sequence reads: CASSSGPRQGTEAFF. The DNA for the CDR3 is TGTGCCAGCAGCAGTGGCCCCCGGCAGGGTACTGAAGCTTTCTTT.

The chain employs TRBV7-9 and TRBJ1-2, with D unclear. Deletions cut 6 bases from V and 8 bases from J, with 13 bases between. Germline-derived CDR1 and CDR2 are SEHNR and FQNEAQ (reference sequence). The CDR3 is 12 amino acids. This CDR3 is CASSESPVGYTF. CDR3 nucleotide sequence: TGTGCCAGCAGTGAGTCGCCGGTGGGCTACACCTTC.

V is TRBV27 and J is TRBJ2-2; 8 positions agree with TRBD1. CDR3 length: 17 residues. The V and J ends lost 5 bases and 3 bases, in that order; junction bases with no gene match: 11. The V gene's germline CDR1 is MNHEY and CDR2 SMNVEV (reference sequence). CDR3 bases: TGTGCCAGCAGTCAAAGACAGGGGAGTGCTTACACCGGGGAGCTGTTTTTT. This encodes CASSQRQGSAYTGELFF.

The chain employs TRBV7-2 and TRBJ1-6; TRBD1 is a possible D gene (6 bases). Trimming left V 2 bases short and J 4 bases short, with 12 bases between. This CDR3 is 16 amino acids long. CDR1 and CDR2 (germline): SGHTA, FQGNSA. The CDR3 spells CASSLFSGAYNSPLHF. CDR3 coding DNA: TGTGCCAGCAGCTTATTCTCAGGGGCTTATAATTCACCCCTCCACTTT.

The genes are TRBV5-1 and TRBJ1-2; D gene uncertain. The CDR3 runs to 13 residues. With 0 bases removed from V and 6 bases from J, the gap between germline ends came to 9 bases. Germline loops: CDR1 SGHRS, CDR2 YFSETQ. CDR3 amino acids: CASSLAGRDGYTF. In DNA, the CDR3 is TGCGCCAGCAGCTTGGCCGGGCGGGATGGCTACACCTTC.

The chain recombines TRBV11-2 with TRBJ2-2, with D hard to call. Germline CDR1 SGHAT, CDR2 FQNNGV. The CDR3 contains 15 residues. V was clipped by 2 bases and J by 0 bases, with 7 bases between them. The CDR3 sequence is CASSLWQANTGELFF. In nucleotides, the CDR3 is TGTGCCAGCAGCTTATGGCAGGCGAACACCGGGGAGCTGTTTTTT. Combining the CDR3 with reference TRBV11-2 and TRBJ2-2 gives the whole variable domain EAGVAQSPRYKIIEKRQSVAFWCNPISGHATLYWYQQILGQGPKLLIQFQNNGVVDDSQLPKDRFSAERLKGVDSTLKIQPAKLEDSAVYLCASSLWQANTGELFFGEGSRLTVL.

The chain carries TRBV6-1 and TRBJ2-5; D assignment may be TRBD1 or TRBD2 (5 bases each). Germline-derived CDR1 and CDR2 are MNHNS and SASEGT. The CDR3 contains 15 residues. Trimming shortened V by 2 bases and J by 5 bases, and 15 bases separated the two germline ends. DNA of the CDR3: TGTGCCAGCAGTGAATTGCAGGGACGGTGGGAGACCCAGTACTTC. This gives the protein CASSELQGRWETQYF.

The chain employs TRBV4-2 and TRBJ1-5; TRBD1 matches at 8 bases. V shed 1 base, J shed 1 base, and the junction held 6 bases outside the gene matches. This CDR3 is 17 amino acids long. CDR1 LGHNA and CDR2 YNFKEQ come from the germline V gene. DNA of the CDR3: TGTGCCAGCAGCCAAGTATTAGGACAGGGCAGCAATCAGCCCCAGCATTTT. It translates to CASSQVLGQGSNQPQHF.

The chain couples TRBV7-8 to TRBJ1-5, with D hard to call. V lost 7 bases to trimming and J lost 3 bases, with 13 bases between them. The CDR3 is made up of 14 amino acids. CDR1 is SGHVS, CDR2 FQNEAQ, per germline. CDR3 residues: CASTLVGYNQPQHF. In DNA form, the CDR3 reads TGTGCCAGCACCCTAGTGGGCTACAATCAGCCCCAGCATTTT.

The chain has TRBV4-3 and TRBJ1-5, with D unresolved. V dropped 4 bases and J dropped 2 bases, with 15 bases sitting between them. Germline assignment: CDR1 LGHNA and CDR2 YSLEER. This CDR3 comprises 16 residues. CDR3 DNA: TGCGCCAGCAGCCGGGAAAGGGTGTTTGGCAATCAGCCCCAGCATTTT. Amino acids: CASSRERVFGNQPQHF.

The rearrangement links TRBV6-2 or TRBV6-3 to TRBJ2-7, with 13 bases lining up with TRBD2. The CDR3 has 16 amino acids. After removal of 5 bases from V and 0 bases from J, the junction contained 4 bases not matched to a gene. The germline gives CDR1 MNHEY, CDR2 SVGEGT. In DNA, the CDR3 is TGTGCCAGCAGTCGAGGACTAGCGGGAGACTCCTACGAGCAGTACTTC. It is translated as CASSRGLAGDSYEQYF.

V and J are TRBV19 and TRBJ1-2; D gene ambiguous. The V gene lost 5 bases and the J gene lost 1 base, with 17 bases spanning the gap. The germline V gene has CDR1 LNHDA and CDR2 SQIVND (reference sequence). The CDR3 is 16 residues long. The chain's CDR3 is CASSSGRSDVNYGYTF. The CDR3 DNA reads as TGTGCCAGTAGTTCCGGCAGGTCGGATGTTAACTATGGCTACACCTTC.

This chain connects TRBV25-1 to TRBJ2-1; D is uncertain. Germline V CDR1 and CDR2: MGHDK, SYGVNS. CDR3 size: 13 residues. Trimming cost V 5 bases and J 7 bases, with 12 bases left between them. The CDR3 reads CASSISLGNEQFF. DNA for the CDR3: TGTGCCAGCAGTATCAGCCTAGGGAATGAGCAGTTCTTC.

The rearrangement joins TRBV9 to TRBJ1-3; D unclear. CDR1 is SGDLS and CDR2 is YYNGEE in the germline V gene. This CDR3 is built from 15 residues. Trimming took off 3 bases at V and 0 bases at J, with 10 bases between the two ends. CDR3 bases: TGTGCCAGCAGCGGAACGCAGAACTCTGGAAACACCATATATTTT. Translating it yields CASSGTQNSGNTIYF.

By sample share, this clone is medium-sized. The rearrangement uses TRBV18 and TRBJ1-2; D call uncertain. Germline lookup yields CDR1 KGHSH and CDR2 LQKENI. V was shortened by 5 bases and J by 0 bases, with 7 bases between the two germline ends. This CDR3 contains 13 residues. DNA of the CDR3: TGTGCCAGCTCATCGGGTCCTAACTATGGCTACACCTTC. Translated, it gives CASSSGPNYGYTF.

CDR3 nucleotides: TGTGCCAGCAGCTCGCCCGACTCCAGGGTTGGCTACACCTTC. Its translation is CASSSPDSRVGYTF. The J gene is TRBJ1-2, the V gene TRBV7-2, with TRBD1 as a possible D gene (5 bases). The CDR3 runs 14 residues. Germline lookup yields CDR1 SGHTA and CDR2 FQGNSA. V shed 4 bases and J shed 7 bases, with 16 bases lying between them.

This clone was picked up one time. The rearrangement joins TRBV19 to TRBJ1-3; no definite D call. Between the trimmed V and J ends, which lost 1 base and 2 bases, there was a span of 6 bases. This CDR3 comprises 14 residues. Germline V gives CDR1 LNHDA, CDR2 SQIVND (reference sequence). The CDR3 spells CASSIVGAGNTIYF. CDR3 DNA sequence: TGTGCCAGTAGTATAGTCGGGGCTGGAAACACCATATATTTT.

This clone has a handful of counts. The CDR3 region is CASSQDVGMSQPQHF. The CDR3 DNA reads TGCGCCAGCAGCCAAGATGTGGGTATGAGTCAGCCCCAGCATTTT. This chain joins TRBV4-1 and TRBJ1-5; no definite D call. The ends were cut back, 0 bases at V and 6 bases at J, with 12 bases in the middle. This CDR3 comprises 15 residues. The germline CDR1 and CDR2 sequences are MGHRA and YSYEKL.

The chain joins TRBV19 to TRBJ1-5; D remains unclear. Germline CDR1 reads LNHDA; CDR2 reads SQIVND (reference sequence). This CDR3 spans 16 amino acids. V was clipped by 3 bases and J by 0 bases, with 12 bases between them. DNA for the CDR3: TGTGCCAGTAGTATCCCGTGGCGTAGTAGCAATCAGCCCCAGCATTTT. It encodes CASSIPWRSSNQPQHF.

A note on this clone: Within the sample, other DNA sequences also encode this same CDR3. The chain combines TRBV4-3 with TRBJ1-5, with TRBD1 as a possible D gene (6 bases). Per germline, CDR1 LGHNA and CDR2 YSLEER. The CDR3 sequence is 15 residues long. V lost 0 bases and J 1 base, leaving 7 bases between the germline ends. The CDR3 is CASSQDRGSNQPQHF. The CDR3 nucleotides are TGCGCCAGCAGCCAAGACAGGGGAAGCAATCAGCCCCAGCATTTT.

The genes are TRBV10-3 and TRBJ2-5; 7 bases are shared with TRBD2. The CDR3 runs to 16 residues. The J segment lost 1 base and the V segment lost 3 bases, leaving 8 bases of the junction unmatched. The V gene's germline CDR1 is ENHRY and CDR2 SYGVKD. CDR3 bases: TGTGCCATCAGTGACCCGGTGGCTAGCGGCCAAGAGACCCAGTACTTC. It encodes CAISDPVASGQETQYF.